This TCR beta chain was identified in a study of CD8+ T cells in alopecia areata (dated by TCRdb to the late 2010s). Describing the broader study: Treated patients were enrolled in an open-label pilot trial of oral tofacitinib at 5 to 10 mg twice daily for moderate-to-severe alopecia areata. RNA was extracted with the PAXgene miRNA kit for fixed scalp, the miRNeasy kit for PBMCs, and the RNeasy kit for mouse skin. TCRbeta CDR3 regions were amplified by immunoSEQ multiplex PCR using 35 Vbeta forward and 13 Jbeta reverse primers. Tofacitinib was given for 6 to 18 months, followed by 6 months of follow-up off drug to assess delayed response and recurrence. Tofacitinib-treated patients had biopsies at baseline and at 4 and 24 weeks of treatment, with a later scalp biopsy in several patients. Scalp clonality was compared among normal scalp (n=4), patchy alopecia areata scalp (n=8), and alopecia totalis/universalis scalp (n=8). On the human side, TCRbeta sequencing was run on scalp tissue and on sorted CD4+ and CD8+ peripheral blood T cells from healthy controls and from alopecia areata patients with either patchy or totalis/universalis disease. The study used high-throughput TCRbeta sequencing to examine T cell clonal expansion in alopecia areata, in both the C3H/HeJ mouse model and human patients. Disease severity in treated patients was measured with the SALT score, which quantifies the percentage of affected scalp surface area.

V is reduced by 6 bases and J by 3 bases, leaving a spacing of 16 bases between them. CDR1 is given as MNHNS and CDR2 as SASEGT, both from the germline V gene. Spanning cysteine to phenylalanine, the CDR3 consists of 15 amino acids. The retained sequence is limited to the CDR3, 45 bases, with the frame set at the first base. Library construction relied on the immunoSEQ multiplex PCR assay. RNA was extracted from all samples and reverse transcribed into cDNA as template for TCR sequencing. First-strand cDNA was synthesized using SuperScript III with a 2:1 mix of oligo-dT and random hexamers. A synthetic immune receptor repertoire was used to assess amplification bias, and residual bias was removed computationally. Per the source publication's procedure: Raw reads were preprocessed to remove errors, and CDR3 was defined according to IMGT conventions as the region from the conserved cysteine to phenylalanine. Clonality was calculated as 1 minus Shannon entropy normalized by log2 of the number of productive unique TCRs. Whether scalp clones were CD4 or CD8 was inferred by matching scalp TCRbeta sequences against CD4 and CD8 repertoires sorted from blood. The table comes from immuneACCESS by way of TCRdb, which keeps in-frame sequences with V and J called. Part of the clones is missing from these tables; in studies checked, under half for an unresolved V gene and the rest for unknown reasons. V, J and clone size reflect that table, while D and trimming were determined from the DNA. The table for this sample lists under 200,000 clones; approximately 62% of them were counted only once. 13% to 15% of the sample goes to the ten largest clones.

The sample's time point label, decoded: about 5 months on oral tofacitinib. This specimen's treatment or condition label, interpreted: oral pan-JAK inhibitor, 5-10 mg twice daily. From alopecia areata patients, peripheral blood was collected along with lesional scalp punch biopsies. PBMCs were isolated by density centrifugation and stained for CD3, CD4 and CD8, and CD4+ and CD8+ T cells were sorted on a FACSAria. Comment on this clone: Its antigen specificity is not known. Base quality data are lacking; no much larger clone is found one base away.

General findings and caveats noted by the study authors: Shared TCR sequences between patients were less evident than in mice, which may be partly attributable to HLA diversity in the patient population. With tofacitinib, both scalp clonality and the number of expanded CD8+ clones among the top 100 scalp clones went down significantly. Unlike mouse skin, where gammadelta T cells dominate, normal human skin contains resident alphabeta T cells that get sequenced too, which complicates analysis of the scalp TCR repertoire. Because the treated cohort was small and had just a single nonresponder, larger studies are needed to establish links between baseline CD8+ expansion and response. Compared with normal scalp, lesional scalp had higher clonality and more expanded CD8+ clones, particularly in alopecia totalis/universalis, a pattern that suggests antigenic drive. Many expanded lesional clones persisted in scalp and blood during tofacitinib treatment, which may partly explain relapse after stopping treatment.

The chain is made from TRBV6-1 and TRBJ2-3, with the D gene too uncertain to name. The TCR originated in a human donor with alopecia areata. Material: CD4+ T cells sorted from blood, obtained at week 24, from a patient treated with tofacitinib. The DNA reads as follows: TGTGCCAGCAGCCCCTTGGGCGCTTCTACAGATACGCAGTATTTT. Translated, this gives CASSPLGASTDTQYF.